The 22 T cell receptor beta chains listed next were all sequenced from one sample in a study of OX40 agonist ivuxolimab in advanced cancers. The library was built by means of the immunoSEQ multiplex PCR assay. Not all clones reach the TCRdb copy of this immuneACCESS table, which keeps in-frame sequences only. Checked studies attribute under half of the gap to unresolved V genes and leave the rest unexplained. Recorded for this sample are some 63,000 clones; approximately 90% of them occurred a single time. The ten largest clones add up to more than 13% of the sample. The sequences come from CD4+ or CD8+ T cells sorted from blood, collected in a trial of the OX40 agonist ivuxolimab. The receptors originated from an adult with an advanced solid tumor such as melanoma, head and neck, liver or kidney cancer.

This clone was seen only once. The chain employs TRBV28 and TRBJ1-3, with D possibly matching TRBD1 (6 bases). Per the germline V gene, CDR1 is MDHEN and CDR2 is SYDVKM. The CDR3 consists of 16 residues. Trimming cost V 4 bases and J 1 base, with 14 bases left between them. CDR3 DNA: TGTGCCAGCAGTTCTCCTACAGGGAGGTCTGGAAACACCATATATTTT. Protein: CASSSPTGRSGNTIYF.

V gene TRBV29-1 combines with J gene TRBJ1-2; D gene ambiguous. Per germline, CDR1 SQVTM and CDR2 ANQGSEA. The CDR3 is made up of 12 amino acids. The CDR3 DNA follows: TGCACCATCTTGGATAGACTTTATGGCTACACCTTC. It codes for CTILDRLYGYTF.

V is TRBV6-5 and J is TRBJ1-1; 8 nucleotides agree with TRBD1. V gave up 2 bases and J gave up 1 base; unmatched junction bases: 6. The CDR3 has 16 amino acids. CDR1 is MNHEY and CDR2 is SVGAGI in the germline V gene. The CDR3 is CASSYGSGGPNTEAFF. In nucleotides, the CDR3 is TGTGCCAGCAGTTACGGCTCAGGGGGCCCGAACACTGAAGCTTTCTTT.

This clone was seen only once. The chain employs TRBV2 and TRBJ2-7; D is undetermined. CDR1 is SNHLY, CDR2 FYNNEI, per germline. V dropped 6 bases and J dropped 6 bases, with 9 bases sitting between them. CDR3 length equals 11 residues. The chain's CDR3 is CASRSGLEQYF. DNA for the CDR3: TGTGCCAGCAGGAGTGGGCTCGAGCAGTACTTC.

This chain links TRBV2 with TRBJ1-1, with D maybe TRBD1 (5 bases). The germline CDR1 and CDR2 sequences are SNHLY and FYNNEI. Trimming pared 8 bases from V and 4 bases from J, leaving 8 bases between. The CDR3 runs 11 residues. The CDR3 DNA follows: TGTGCCAGCCCGGGGGGCACTGAAGCTTTCTTT. It is translated as CASPGGTEAFF.

This chain uses TRBV18 with TRBJ2-7; 7 nucleotides align to TRBD2. CDR3 length: 15 residues. The V and J ends lost 2 bases and 4 bases, in that order; junction bases with no gene match: 8. Germline V gives CDR1 KGHSH, CDR2 LQKENI. The CDR3 nucleotides read TGTGCCAGCTCACCAAAGGCGGGAGAGGTATACGAGCAGTACTTC. Protein sequence: CASSPKAGEVYEQYF.

The chain has TRBV19 and TRBJ2-3; tentative D call: TRBD2 (7 bases). The CDR3 runs to 15 residues. CDR1 and CDR2 (germline): LNHDA, SQIVND (reference sequence). V was trimmed by 8 bases and J by 4 bases, leaving 19 bases between them. CDR3 coding DNA: TGTGCCAGTGTCCAAGGGGGAGGGGTTCCAGATACGCAGTATTTT. Protein: CASVQGGGVPDTQYF.

The chain carries TRBV5-4 and TRBJ2-1; 7 nucleotides align to TRBD1. J gave up 6 bases and V 7 bases, and 10 bases lay outside the gene matches. The CDR3 has 14 amino acids. Germline CDR1 SGHNT, CDR2 YYREEE (reference sequence). The DNA of the CDR3 is TGTGCCAGCGGCCCTGGGGACAGTCTCAATGAGCAGTTCTTC. This encodes CASGPGDSLNEQFF.

The J gene is TRBJ2-1, the V gene TRBV29-1, with 12 bases matching TRBD1. CDR1 SQVTM and CDR2 ANQGSEA come from the germline V gene. V was clipped by 0 bases and J by 2 bases; unmatched bases: 2. The CDR3 has 16 amino acids. CDR3 coding DNA: TGCAGCGTTGAAGAGGGACAGGGGGCTGCCTACAATGAGCAGTTCTTC. Its translation: CSVEEGQGAAYNEQFF.

V gene TRBV7-9 combines with J gene TRBJ2-7; 7 bases are a match to TRBD2. From germline, CDR1 is SEHNR and CDR2 FQNEAQ (reference sequence). The V gene end was trimmed by 5 bases and the J gene end by 2 bases; junction bases not matched to a gene: 6. This CDR3 has 14 residues. The CDR3 reads CASSPSGGTYEQYF. As DNA, the CDR3 is TGTGCCAGCAGCCCTAGCGGAGGGACCTACGAGCAGTACTTC.

The chain employs TRBV5-1 and TRBJ1-1, with D possibly TRBD1 on 5 matching bases. This CDR3 has 15 amino acids. V was clipped by 7 bases and J by 6 bases, with 22 bases between them. Per the germline V gene, CDR1 is SGHRS and CDR2 is YFSETQ. CDR3 region: CASRHAWGGFPEAFF. The CDR3 DNA is TGCGCCAGCCGCCATGCTTGGGGGGGATTTCCTGAAGCTTTCTTT. Supplemented by reference TRBV5-1 and TRBJ1-1, the full variable domain reads KAGVTQTPRYLIKTRGQQVTLSCSPISGHRSVSWYQQTPGQGLQFLFEYFSETQRNKGNFPGRFSGRQFSNSRSEMNVSTLELGDSALYLCASRHAWGGFPEAFFGQGTRLTVV.

The chain combines TRBV9 with TRBJ2-1; 7 bases agree with TRBD1. After removal of 0 bases from V and 2 bases from J, the junction contained 5 bases not matched to a gene. The germline V gene has CDR1 SGDLS and CDR2 YYNGEE. The CDR3 totals 16 residues. The CDR3 sequence is CASSVVGQGAYNEQFF. CDR3 nucleotides: TGTGCCAGCAGCGTAGTTGGTCAGGGGGCCTACAATGAGCAGTTCTTC.

This sequence joins TRBV2 and TRBJ2-5; no firm D call. V lost 1 base to trimming and J lost 0 bases, with 9 bases between them. The germline gives CDR1 SNHLY, CDR2 FYNNEI. CDR3 size: 15 residues. The CDR3 DNA is TGTGCCAGCAGTGAAGTCCACCAGTACCAAGAGACCCAGTACTTC. Protein: CASSEVHQYQETQYF. The full variable domain, rest sourced from reference TRBV2 and TRBJ2-5, is EPEVTQTPSHQVTQMGQEVILRCVPISNHLYFYWYRQILGQKVEFLVSFYNNEISEKSEIFDDQFSVERPDGSNFTLKIRSTKLEDSAMYFCASSEVHQYQETQYFGPGTRLLVL.

V usage is TRBV11-3 and J usage is TRBJ2-7, with 11 bases matching TRBD1. Trimming at V came to 1 base and at J to 5 bases, leaving 7 bases not matched to a gene. In germline, CDR1 is SGHNT, CDR2 YENEEA. CDR3 length: 16 amino acids. As DNA, the CDR3 is TGTGCCAGCAGCTTAGGGGCCGGACAGGGGGCCCACGAGCAGTACTTC. Protein: CASSLGAGQGAHEQYF.

The chain is built from TRBV27 and TRBJ2-1; 8 nucleotides agree with TRBD2. This CDR3 is built from 16 residues. Germline CDR1 and CDR2: MNHEY and SMNVEV (reference sequence). V gave up 8 bases and J gave up 4 bases; unmatched junction bases: 13. CDR3 bases: TGTGCCAGCCACGGTCTCCTAGCGGGTACTTACAATGAGCAGTTCTTC. This translates into CASHGLLAGTYNEQFF.

This chain connects TRBV4-1 to TRBJ2-7; D not certain. The CDR3 consists of 13 residues. CDR1 and CDR2 (germline): MGHRA, YSYEKL. Trimming cost V 1 base and J 6 bases, with 10 bases left between them. The CDR3 reads CASSQGPVAEQYF. CDR3 nucleotides: TGCGCCAGCAGCCAAGGGCCCGTTGCCGAGCAGTACTTC.

Remarks on this clone: An end of the junction does not agree with germline; a read error may underlie this. The sample holds other DNA sequences that translate to the same CDR3. The chain is built from TRBV2 and TRBJ2-7; D call uncertain. CDR1 is SNHLY, CDR2 FYNNEI, per germline. The CDR3 length is 14 residues. The DNA of the CDR3 is TGTGCCAGTAGTGAACTTCGCCCCTCCTACGAGCAGTACTTC. It is translated as CASSELRPSYEQYF.

Points on this clone: It may be a read error: a sequence one base away is much more abundant. V gene TRBV6-1 combines with J gene TRBJ1-3; 7 nucleotides match TRBD1. The germline CDR1 and CDR2 sequences are MNHNS and SASEGT. This CDR3 has 14 residues. Written as DNA, the CDR3 is TGTGCCAGCAGGGGACAGAGCTCTGGAAGCACCATATATTTT. Translation: CASRGQSSGSTIYF.

The chain employs TRBV27 and TRBJ2-5; 7 positions match TRBD1. Germline trimming cut 6 bases from V and 5 bases from J; bases unmatched to any gene: 9. The CDR3 sequence is 14 residues long. Germline assignment: CDR1 MNHEY and CDR2 SMNVEV (reference sequence). The CDR3 spells CASSGQAGGETQYF. CDR3 nucleotides: TGTGCCAGCAGCGGACAGGCCGGTGGGGAGACCCAGTACTTC.

This clone was counted only a few times. A read error may produce the germline difference seen at one junction end. The chain joins TRBV27 to TRBJ1-1; no firm D call. The length of the CDR3 is 13 residues. CDR1 is MNHEY and CDR2 is SMNVEV in the germline V gene (reference sequence). This CDR3 reads CASSFGGNAEAFF. The DNA of the CDR3 is TGTGCCAGCAGTTTTGGAGGGAACGCTGAAGCTTTCTTT.

The chain uses TRBV7-9 and TRBJ1-4; D gene ambiguous. CDR3 length equals 13 residues. Germline V gene lookup returns CDR1 SEHNR and CDR2 FQNEAQ (reference sequence). V was pared by 1 base and J by 7 bases, with 7 bases between. CDR3 nucleotide sequence: TGTGCCAGCAGCTTAGGGTTGGCTGAAAAACTGTTTTTT. Translated: CASSLGLAEKLFF.

The chain uses TRBV5-4 and TRBJ2-1; D possibly corresponds to TRBD1 (6 bases). V lost 0 bases and J 10 bases, leaving 14 bases between the germline ends. Germline V CDR1 and CDR2: SGHNT, YYREEE (reference sequence). This CDR3 contains 14 residues. The CDR3 coding sequence is TGTGCCAGCAGCTTGGCTGCAGGGGAAGAGGAGCAGTTCTTC. Translation: CASSLAAGEEEQFF. Full variable domain (rest looked up from reference TRBV5-4 and TRBJ2-1): ETGVTQSPTHLIKTRGQQVTLRCSSQSGHNTVSWYQQALGQGPQFIFQYYREEENGRGNFPPRFSGLQFPNYSSELNVNALELDDSALYLCASSLAAGEEEQFFGPGTRLTVL.